The next 25 T cell receptor beta chains were all read from a single sample in a study of T-cell reconstitution after alpha-beta-depleted transplantation in children. Preparation of the TCRbeta library was carried out with unique molecular identifiers. A single record per CDR3 protein comes from TCRdb applying MiXCR to the PCR reads. Of about 980,000 distinct CDR3 sequences in the sample, about 30% are singletons; the top ten hold around 30%. The material was PBMCs, mostly from graft donor cells, obtained 360 days after TCRalphabeta/CD19-depleted stem cell transplant. These receptors were collected from a boy younger than two who had a stem cell transplant for SCID, so the T cells may come from the graft donor.

The V gene is TRBV20-1, the J gene TRBJ2-6; D is undetermined. This CDR3 has 18 residues. The germline gives CDR1 DFQATT, CDR2 SNEGSKA (reference sequence). V shed 1 base and J shed 2 bases, with 18 bases lying between them. CDR3 DNA: TGCAGTGCTAGAGTCTCCCCTGGGAACCTGGCTGGGGCCAACGTCCTGACTTTC. Residues: CSARVSPGNLAGANVLTF.

In its sample, this clonotype was seen a few times. The chain couples TRBV7-2 to TRBJ2-7; 7 bases align to TRBD1. Trimming at V came to 4 bases and at J to 2 bases, leaving 11 bases not matched to a gene. Germline CDR1 reads SGHTA; CDR2 reads FQGNSA. The CDR3 length is 16 residues. The CDR3 bases are TGTGCCAGCAGCTGGTGGTGGGCAGGGGGAACCTACGAGCAGTACTTC. Amino acid sequence: CASSWWWAGGTYEQYF.

This clonotype was observed a handful of times. V and J are TRBV25-1 and TRBJ1-2, with 10 bases identical to TRBD1. This CDR3 is built from 14 residues. The J segment lost 0 bases and the V segment lost 6 bases, leaving 1 base of the junction unmatched. CDR1 MGHDK and CDR2 SYGVNS come from the germline V gene. This CDR3 is CASRTGGANYGYTF. Written as DNA, the CDR3 is TGTGCCAGCAGGACAGGGGGCGCTAACTATGGCTACACCTTC.

This clonotype was counted a few times. The chain has TRBV18 and TRBJ2-3; TRBD2 matches at 13 bases. Germline loops: CDR1 KGHSH, CDR2 LQKENI. Germline trimming cut 2 bases from V and 1 base from J; bases unmatched to any gene: 6. CDR3 length: 18 amino acids. CDR3 loop: CASSPRTSGGPRTDTQYF. CDR3 in DNA: TGTGCCAGCTCACCAAGGACTAGCGGGGGCCCTCGCACAGATACGCAGTATTTT. The full variable domain, with the rest looked up from reference TRBV18 and TRBJ2-3, is NAGVMQNPRHLVRRRGQEARLRCSPMKGHSHVYWYRQLPEEGLKFMVYLQKENIIDESGMPKERFSAEFPKEGPSILRIQQVVRGDSAAYFCASSPRTSGGPRTDTQYFGPGTRLTVL.

This rearrangement joins TRBV7-3 to TRBJ2-3; the D gene could be TRBD1 or TRBD2 (6 bases each). The CDR3 extends over 14 amino acids. CDR1 is SGHTA, CDR2 FQGTGA, per germline. The germline V and J ends were trimmed by 6 bases and 2 bases, with 12 bases remaining between them. The CDR3 region is CASRRGALTDTQYF. The CDR3, as DNA: TGTGCCAGCAGGAGGGGGGCCCTCACAGATACGCAGTATTTT.

This chain uses TRBV4-1 with TRBJ2-1; D remains unclear. Germline V lookup: CDR1 MGHRA, CDR2 YSYEKL. The CDR3 totals 16 residues. Trimming left V 4 bases short and J 0 bases short, with 13 bases between. CDR3 DNA sequence: TGCGCCAGCAGCCCGGGCGACGCCCCCTCCTACAATGAGCAGTTCTTC. It translates to CASSPGDAPSYNEQFF.

The chain links TRBV4-1 to TRBJ2-5, with D unclear. CDR3 length equals 16 residues. V dropped 1 base and J dropped 5 bases, with 17 bases sitting between them. Germline V lookup: CDR1 MGHRA, CDR2 YSYEKL. This CDR3 is CASSQVHPAVGETQYF. CDR3 DNA sequence: TGCGCCAGCAGCCAAGTACATCCGGCTGTGGGGGAGACCCAGTACTTC.

The chain combines TRBV19 with TRBJ1-1, with TRBD1 as a possible D gene (6 bases). V gave up 7 bases and J gave up 0 bases, with 9 bases separating them. The CDR3 loop spans 13 amino acids. CDR1 and CDR2 (germline): LNHDA, SQIVND (reference sequence). This chain's CDR3 is CASTGAMNTEAFF. The CDR3 region has the DNA TGTGCCAGTACAGGGGCGATGAACACTGAAGCTTTCTTT.

Only a few counts were recorded for this clonotype. The chain uses TRBV24-1 and TRBJ2-1; 11 nucleotides agree with TRBD1. The CDR3 sequence is 17 residues long. The germline V gene has CDR1 KGHDR and CDR2 SFDVKD. The V segment lost 3 bases and the J segment 6 bases; nucleotides outside the gene matches: 9. DNA for the CDR3: TGTGCCACCAGTGATCCGAGGCCGGGACAGGGGGGCAATGAGCAGTTCTTC. This gives the protein CATSDPRPGQGGNEQFF.

This clonotype was seen a few times. The chain joins TRBV4-3 to TRBJ1-3; D gene ambiguous. CDR1 is LGHNA and CDR2 is YSLEER in the germline V gene. V lost 0 bases and J lost 3, with 9 bases in between. This CDR3 region has 15 residues. The CDR3 reads CASSQEGNSGNTIYF. The CDR3 DNA reads TGCGCCAGCAGCCAAGAAGGGAACAGTGGAAACACCATATATTTT.

The chain joins TRBV29-1 to TRBJ1-1; D is undetermined. Trimming cost V 6 bases and J 5 bases, with 19 bases left between them. The CDR3 is 14 residues long. CDR1 and CDR2 (germline): SQVTM, ANQGSEA. The CDR3 coding sequence is TGCAGCGTGGCCGAAGGTGGGGTGGGGACTGAAGCTTTCTTT. Translated, it gives CSVAEGGVGTEAFF.

The chain joins TRBV29-1 to TRBJ2-1, with D possibly being TRBD2 (5 bases). The CDR3 covers 17 residues. With 0 bases removed from V and 2 bases from J, the gap between germline ends came to 17 bases. Germline V lookup: CDR1 SQVTM, CDR2 ANQGSEA. The CDR3 spells CSVEDPDSRVTYNEQFF. In nucleotides, the CDR3 is TGCAGCGTTGAAGACCCGGACTCAAGGGTGACCTACAATGAGCAGTTCTTC.

This clonotype turned up a few times. V and J are TRBV20-1 and TRBJ2-1; D perhaps matches TRBD2 (6 bases). The CDR3 is 15 amino acids. Germline V lookup: CDR1 DFQATT, CDR2 SNEGSKA (reference sequence). Deletions cut 0 bases from V and 4 bases from J, with 13 bases between. Here the CDR3 reads CSARERRLGYNEQFF. CDR3 coding DNA: TGCAGTGCTAGAGAGAGAAGACTAGGGTACAATGAGCAGTTCTTC.

The genes are TRBV4-2 and TRBJ1-1; 7 positions match TRBD1. Germline V gene lookup returns CDR1 LGHNA and CDR2 YNFKEQ. The CDR3 totals 15 residues. Unmatched junction bases numbered 5, after V lost 4 bases and J lost 0 bases. This CDR3 reads CASSRGTDLNTEAFF. The CDR3 DNA reads TGTGCCAGCAGCCGAGGGACAGACTTGAACACTGAAGCTTTCTTT.

The chain carries TRBV5-1 and TRBJ2-3; TRBD2 agrees at 8 bases. V trimming: 1 base; J trimming: 1 base; junction bases outside the gene matches: 5. The CDR3 extends over 16 amino acids. CDR1 is SGHRS, CDR2 YFSETQ, per germline. The CDR3 reads CASSLPGLARTDTQYF. The DNA of the CDR3 is TGCGCCAGCAGCTTGCCAGGACTAGCCCGCACAGATACGCAGTATTTT.

This clonotype was seen a handful of times. The rearrangement uses TRBV12-3 or TRBV12-4 and TRBJ2-1; 7 bases align to TRBD2. After removal of 4 bases from V and 10 bases from J, the junction contained 7 bases not matched to a gene. The CDR3 length is 13 residues. DNA for the CDR3: TGTGCCAGCAGTTGGGGGGGGATAGAGGAGCAGTTCTTC. The encoded protein is CASSWGGIEEQFF.

The gene calls are TRBV12-3 or TRBV12-4 and TRBJ2-2; D perhaps matches TRBD1 (6 bases). Trimming removed 3 bases at V and 6 bases at J, with 14 bases between. The CDR3 sequence is 15 residues long. The CDR3: CASSFPQGVAGELFF. The CDR3 nucleotides read TGTGCCAGCAGTTTCCCACAGGGAGTCGCCGGGGAGCTGTTTTTT.

The chain recombines TRBV4-2 with TRBJ1-3; tentatively, D is TRBD1 (6 bases). This CDR3 comprises 19 residues. V lost 0 bases and J 0 bases, leaving 18 bases between the germline ends. The germline CDR1 and CDR2 sequences are LGHNA and YNFKEQ. CDR3 sequence reads: CASSQDTPLRGYSGNTIYF. CDR3 bases: TGTGCCAGCAGCCAAGATACCCCTTTGAGGGGGTACTCTGGAAACACCATATATTTT.

V and J are TRBV7-4 and TRBJ2-2, with 11 bases matching TRBD1. The CDR3 is made up of 17 amino acids. V lost 11 bases, J lost 4 bases, and 15 bases stayed unmatched. Germline CDR1 and CDR2: SGHVT and SQSDAQ. CDR3 in DNA: TGTGCCTCCTGGTTAACTGGGACAGGGGGAGGCACCGGGGAGCTGTTTTTT. Translation gives CASWLTGTGGGTGELFF.

V and J are TRBV20-1 and TRBJ2-7, with D uncertain. Trimming shortened V by 1 base and J by 0 bases, and 7 bases separated the two germline ends. CDR3 length equals 13 residues. CDR1 is DFQATT, CDR2 SNEGSKA, per germline (reference sequence). The chain's CDR3 is CSARVSNSYEQYF. CDR3 in DNA: TGCAGTGCTAGAGTCTCGAACTCCTACGAGCAGTACTTC.

V usage is TRBV5-1 and J usage is TRBJ2-3; 10 bases are shared with TRBD2. This CDR3 has 16 amino acids. Germline V gene data show CDR1 as SGHRS and CDR2 as YFSETQ. V shed 4 bases, J shed 3 bases, and the junction held 8 bases outside the gene matches. CDR3 amino acids: CASSASGTSVTDTQYF. For the CDR3, the DNA is TGCGCCAGCAGCGCCTCCGGGACTAGCGTAACAGATACGCAGTATTTT.

The CDR3 is CAWSNRGTEAFF. The CDR3 DNA sequence: TGTGCCTGGAGTAACAGGGGAACCGAAGCTTTCTTT. The chain joins TRBV30 to TRBJ1-1; TRBD1 matches at 7 bases. This CDR3 region has 12 residues. Losses at the gene ends were 2 bases for V and 8 bases for J; bases not matched to a gene: 5. Germline assignment: CDR1 GTSNPN and CDR2 SVGIG (reference sequence).

A few counts support this clonotype. V is TRBV4-3 and J is TRBJ2-1; a possible D gene is TRBD1 (7 bases). Trimming shortened V by 1 base and J by 4 bases, and 14 bases separated the two germline ends. This CDR3 has 16 residues. Germline CDR1 and CDR2: LGHNA and YSLEER. CDR3 nucleotides: TGCGCCAGCAGCCAAGTGGAGGGGGCCGTATACAATGAGCAGTTCTTC. The encoded protein is CASSQVEGAVYNEQFF.

In its sample, this clonotype was seen a few times. The chain joins TRBV20-1 to TRBJ2-5; TRBD2 might be the D (6 bases). The CDR3 length is 15 residues. V lost 0 bases, J lost 3 bases, and 14 bases lay in between. CDR1 DFQATT and CDR2 SNEGSKA come from the germline V gene (reference sequence). Written as DNA, the CDR3 is TGCAGTGCTAGAGATCCGGTTGGGGGGAAAGAGACCCAGTACTTC. Its protein product is CSARDPVGGKETQYF.

The rearrangement joins TRBV7-2 to TRBJ2-7, with 8 nucleotides matching TRBD2. Germline CDR1 SGHTA, CDR2 FQGNSA. V trimming: 2 bases; J trimming: 0 bases; junction bases outside the gene matches: 6. CDR3 length: 16 amino acids. CDR3 residues: CASSLRGGPSSYEQYF. Written as DNA, the CDR3 is TGTGCCAGCAGCTTACGCGGGGGGCCGAGCTCCTACGAGCAGTACTTC. Combining the CDR3 with reference TRBV7-2 and TRBJ2-7 gives the whole variable domain GAGVSQSPSNKVTEKGKDVELRCDPISGHTALYWYRQSLGQGLEFLIYFQGNSAPDKSGLPSDRFSAERTGGSVSTLTIQRTQQEDSAVYLCASSLRGGPSSYEQYFGPGTRLTVT.